This section outlines one T cell receptor (beta chain) sequence together with its context. Its matching antigen is unknown. The junction departs from germline at one end; a sequencing error may be responsible. This CDR3 region has 17 residues. Per the germline V gene, CDR1 is SGHNT and CDR2 is YENEEA. This sample stems from a study of tumor-infiltrating lymphocytes in primary liver carcinoma. Whole-study context: Stage T1-T3 N0M0 tumors measured about 4.2 to 10 cm at most. Sequencing of the samples generated roughly 3.5 to 7.13 million productive TCRbeta reads, with similar yields across tissue types.

DNA and RNA were both co-extracted from roughly 18-30 mg of bulk tissue that had not been sorted. A constant-region primer primed TCR beta cDNA synthesis from roughly 500 ng of total RNA. Each TCR beta library was derived from three nested multiplex PCR rounds that employed slightly modified ARM-PCR. Researchers ran the first two PCR rounds for 10 cycles each with TRBV1-TRBV30 forward primers and a C-beta reverse primer. TCRdb fed the multiplex PCR reads into MiXCR, producing one record per CDR3 protein. The sample lists roughly 120,000 distinct CDR3 sequences, 55% to 75% seen once, with 8% to 9% in the top ten. Study findings and constraints: It was in tumors, not blood, that the top-250-clone fraction was significantly higher (p = 0.039). Among top clones, only about 7-25% appeared in all five tumor regions.

What was sequenced was liver tumor tissue from sampling region 3. Subset in this sample: tumor region T3, left-lateral pole. This sequence joins TRBV11-3 and TRBJ2-2, with TRBD2 matching 9 bases. This sequence originates from a woman aged 55-70 years with primary liver carcinoma and hepatitis B virus infection. Here the CDR3 DNA reads TGCGTCAGCAGCTTAGGCAGGCTAGCGGGAAACACCGGGGAGATGTTTTTT. Encoded protein: CVSSLGRLAGNTGEMFF. Full variable domain (remainder filled in from reference TRBV11-3 and TRBJ2-2): EAGVVQSPRYKIIEKKQPVAFWCNPISGHNTLYWYLQNLGQGPELLIRYENEEAVDDSQLPKDRFSAERLKGVDSTLKIQPAELGDSAVYLCVSSLGRLAGNTGEMFFGEGSRLTVL.